These 30 T cell receptor beta chains were sequenced from one sample in a study of blood T cell repertoires in COVID-19. Clones were sequenced by immunoSEQ multiplex PCR, and TCRdb holds only the in-frame ones, with some missing. The sample has about 59,000 clones; 85% to 90% are singletons. Sequenced material: peripheral blood. The receptors here all came from a woman over 75 with active COVID-19.

In nucleotides, the CDR3 is TGCGCCAGCAGCCAGGGGACTTCTCCCACAGATACGCAGTATTTT. Protein product: CASSQGTSPTDTQYF. The rearrangement uses TRBV4-3 and TRBJ2-3, with D maybe TRBD2 (6 bases). Germline lookup yields CDR1 LGHNA and CDR2 YSLEER. The CDR3 covers 15 residues. V lost 3 bases and J 2 bases, leaving 12 bases between the germline ends.

The J gene is TRBJ1-2, the V gene TRBV28; possible D gene TRBD1, 6 bases. Trimming removed 6 bases at V and 4 bases at J, with 18 bases between. There are 15 residues in the CDR3. Germline V gives CDR1 MDHEN, CDR2 SYDVKM. In DNA, the CDR3 is TGTGCCAGCAGGTCGGGGGGGGGCGCTGGCTATGGCTACACCTTC. Its translation: CASRSGGGAGYGYTF.

This chain links TRBV5-5 with TRBJ1-1, with TRBD1 matching 8 bases. V was pared by 4 bases and J by 4 bases, with 3 bases of the junction left unmatched. CDR1 is SGHKS, CDR2 YYEKEE, per germline (reference sequence). The CDR3 extends over 13 amino acids. The CDR3 loop is CASSRTGGTEAFF. CDR3 sequence (DNA): TGTGCCAGCAGCCGTACAGGGGGCACTGAAGCTTTCTTT.

V gene TRBV3-1 (or the pseudogene TRBV3-2) combines with J gene TRBJ1-1; D gene uncertain. This CDR3 has 16 residues. The V and J ends lost 1 base and 2 bases respectively, with 14 bases between them. Germline V lookup: CDR1 LGHDT, CDR2 YNNKEL (reference sequence). The CDR3 sequence is CASSQADQAGNTEAFF. CDR3 DNA: TGTGCCAGCAGCCAAGCTGACCAGGCGGGAAACACTGAAGCTTTCTTT.

The V and J genes are TRBV5-1 and TRBJ2-5; TRBD2 aligns across 16 bases. Looked up from germline, CDR1 is SGHRS and CDR2 is YFSETQ. J was trimmed by 5 bases and V by 4 bases; bases with no gene match: 8. The CDR3 has 17 amino acids. CDR3: CASSPGTSGGAEETQYF. The CDR3 coding sequence is TGCGCCAGCAGCCCCGGGACTAGCGGGGGGGCAGAGGAGACCCAGTACTTC.

The chain is built from TRBV15 and TRBJ2-4, with a tentative D call TRBD1 (6 bases). V lost 1 base to trimming and J lost 2 bases, with 15 bases between them. Germline CDR1 is LNHNV and CDR2 is YYDKDF (reference sequence). CDR3 length equals 17 residues. The CDR3 sequence: CATSRGGAGVTKNIQYF. CDR3 nucleotide sequence: TGTGCCACCAGCAGAGGGGGAGCAGGGGTCACCAAAAACATTCAGTACTTC.

The chain combines TRBV7-9 with TRBJ2-5; the D gene is possibly TRBD2 (6 bases). V gave up 3 bases and J gave up 5 bases, with 7 bases separating them. Germline lookup yields CDR1 SEHNR and CDR2 FQNEAQ (reference sequence). CDR3 length: 12 amino acids. The CDR3 here is CASSFRGETQYF. CDR3 sequence (DNA): TGTGCCAGCAGCTTCCGGGGGGAGACCCAGTACTTC. Full variable domain (outside the CDR3, taken from reference TRBV7-9 and TRBJ2-5): DTGVSQNPRHKITKRGQNVTFRCDPISEHNRLYWYRQTLGQGPEFLTYFQNEAQLEKSRLLSDRFSAERPKGSFSTLEIQRTEQGDSAMYLCASSFRGETQYFGPGTRLLVL.

V is TRBV6-6 and J is TRBJ1-2, with D possibly being TRBD1 (5 bases). CDR1 and CDR2 (germline): MNHNY, SVGAGI (reference sequence). V shed 5 bases and J shed 8 bases, with 9 bases lying between them. The CDR3 loop spans 11 amino acids. CDR3 in DNA: TGTGCCAGCAGTGCCCGGGGGGGCTACACCTTC. Its protein is CASSARGGYTF.

CDR3 residues: CASSESSTGLGYTF. The CDR3 nucleotides are TGTGCCAGCAGTGAATCCTCGACAGGGTTAGGCTACACCTTC. The chain combines TRBV2 with TRBJ1-2, with 7 bases identical to TRBD1. Germline V gene data show CDR1 as SNHLY and CDR2 as FYNNEI. The CDR3 totals 14 residues. Losses at the gene ends were 2 bases for V and 8 bases for J; bases not matched to a gene: 8. The full variable domain, with the rest looked up from reference TRBV2 and TRBJ1-2, is EPEVTQTPSHQVTQMGQEVILRCVPISNHLYFYWYRQILGQKVEFLVSFYNNEISEKSEIFDDQFSVERPDGSNFTLKIRSTKLEDSAMYFCASSESSTGLGYTFGSGTRLTVV.

V gene TRBV2 combines with J gene TRBJ2-5, with a weak D call TRBD2 (7 bases). The CDR3 sequence is 14 residues long. Germline V gives CDR1 SNHLY, CDR2 FYNNEI. Trimming took 10 bases from V and 5 from J, leaving 20 bases between them. DNA of the CDR3: TGTGCCATCAGAAAGGGGGGGGGCAAGGAGACCCAGTACTTC. Translated: CAIRKGGGKETQYF.

V and J are TRBV5-4 and TRBJ2-1; TRBD2 is a possible D gene (6 bases). Germline V gene sequence: CDR1 SGHNT, CDR2 YYREEE (reference sequence). The CDR3 spans 16 residues. Trimming pared 3 bases from V and 1 base from J, leaving 14 bases between. The CDR3 is CASSWGGGGSYNEQFF. The CDR3 nucleotides read TGTGCCAGCAGCTGGGGTGGGGGAGGATCCTACAATGAGCAGTTCTTC.

The rearrangement uses TRBV7-2 and TRBJ2-2, with 9 bases that match TRBD1. This CDR3 is built from 18 residues. Losses at the gene ends were 3 bases for V and 2 bases for J; bases not matched to a gene: 10. CDR1 is SGHTA, CDR2 FQGNSA, per germline. CDR3 nucleotide sequence: TGTGCCAGCAGCTTTAGGGGGGGGACAGGGATCAACACCGGGGAGCTGTTTTTT. As protein: CASSFRGGTGINTGELFF.

This clone was seen once. The chain has TRBV7-9 and TRBJ2-5; 13 nucleotides match TRBD2. Germline-derived CDR1 and CDR2 are SEHNR and FQNEAQ (reference sequence). The CDR3 is 15 residues long. V lost 0 bases, J lost 10 bases, and 5 bases stayed unmatched. The CDR3 sequence is CASSLAGLAGADQYF. The CDR3 bases are TGTGCCAGCAGCTTAGCCGGACTAGCGGGGGCGGACCAGTACTTC.

The chain has TRBV19 and TRBJ1-4, with 11 bases aligning to TRBD1. The CDR3 covers 17 residues. The germline CDR1 and CDR2 sequences are LNHDA and SQIVND (reference sequence). V shed 3 bases, J shed 7 bases, and the junction held 10 bases outside the gene matches. CDR3 in amino acids: CASSIRTGGGQAEKLFF. For the CDR3, the DNA is TGTGCCAGTAGTATTAGGACAGGGGGCGGACAGGCTGAAAAACTGTTTTTT.

The gene calls are TRBV2 and TRBJ2-7; tentatively, D is TRBD1 (5 bases). The germline V and J ends were trimmed by 6 bases and 3 bases, with 21 bases remaining between them. The CDR3 extends over 16 amino acids. Germline assignment: CDR1 SNHLY and CDR2 FYNNEI. The DNA for the CDR3 is TGTGCCAGCAGCGGCGCCTCGAGTCGCGGACACTACGAGCAGTACTTC. Protein product: CASSGASSRGHYEQYF.

CDR3 residues: CASSPDTNYGYTF. For the CDR3, the DNA is TGTGCCAGCTCACCAGACACTAACTATGGCTACACCTTC. The V call is TRBV18, the J call TRBJ1-2, with no clear D. Germline values: CDR1 KGHSH, CDR2 LQKENI. The CDR3 is made up of 13 amino acids. V was trimmed by 2 bases and J by 0 bases, leaving 4 bases between them.

V is TRBV27 and J is TRBJ1-5; no definite D call. This CDR3 contains 13 residues. CDR1 is MNHEY and CDR2 is SMNVEV in the germline V gene (reference sequence). Trimming cost V 3 bases and J 7 bases, with 10 bases left between them. The CDR3 DNA is TGTGCCAGCAGTTTTCGGGTTCGGCAGCCCCAGCATTTT. Translating it yields CASSFRVRQPQHF.

The gene calls are TRBV11-2 and TRBJ2-7, with 11 positions matching TRBD2. CDR3 length: 16 amino acids. The germline V gene encodes CDR1 SGHAT and CDR2 FQNNGV. V trimming: 4 bases; J trimming: 3 bases; junction bases outside the gene matches: 8. In DNA, the CDR3 is TGTGCCAGCAGCTCAATCCTTAGCGGGGGGGTCTACGAGCAGTACTTC. Translated: CASSSILSGGVYEQYF.

This chain connects TRBV20-1 to TRBJ2-2; 9 bases are shared with TRBD2. This CDR3 has 15 amino acids. The junction had 6 bases not matched to a gene; V was cut back by 3 bases and J by 4 bases. Germline-derived CDR1 and CDR2 are DFQATT and SNEGSKA (reference sequence). The CDR3 here is CSASNSGGSTGELFF. The CDR3 nucleotides are TGCAGTGCTAGTAATAGCGGGGGTTCCACCGGGGAGCTGTTTTTT.

The V and J genes are TRBV18 and TRBJ2-7; D possibly corresponds to TRBD2 (6 bases). Trimming removed 5 bases from V and 3 bases from J, with 20 bases in between. Germline CDR1 is KGHSH and CDR2 is LQKENI. This CDR3 region has 16 residues. CDR3 region: CASSAAPSDYFYEQYF. The CDR3 nucleotides are TGTGCCAGCTCAGCAGCTCCTAGCGACTACTTCTACGAGCAGTACTTC.

The V call is TRBV28, the J call TRBJ2-3; TRBD1 is a possible D gene (5 bases). Trimming removed 5 bases from V and 7 bases from J, with 13 bases in between. Germline values: CDR1 MDHEN, CDR2 SYDVKM. The CDR3 has 13 residues. CDR3 sequence (DNA): TGTGCCAGCAGTGCCAGGGTAAAGAATACGCAGTATTTT. Residues: CASSARVKNTQYF.

In this sample, this clone turned up a few times. This chain links TRBV3-1 (or the pseudogene TRBV3-2) with TRBJ1-6; TRBD1 matches 9 bases. V shed 0 bases, J shed 9 bases, and the junction held 3 bases outside the gene matches. The CDR3 has 15 amino acids. In germline, CDR1 is LGHDT, CDR2 YNNKEL (reference sequence). The chain's CDR3 is CASSQDSGQGSPLHF. The CDR3 DNA reads as TGTGCCAGCAGCCAAGATTCGGGACAGGGTTCACCCCTCCACTTT.

This clone occurred many times. J is TRBJ1-6 and V is TRBV28, with D tentatively TRBD1 (6 bases). CDR1 is MDHEN and CDR2 is SYDVKM in the germline V gene. V lost 5 bases, J lost 7 bases, and 12 bases lay in between. The CDR3 spans 14 residues. The CDR3 spells CASSGGPQNSPLHF. DNA for the CDR3: TGTGCCAGCAGTGGGGGCCCCCAGAATTCACCCCTCCACTTT.

The rearrangement links TRBV28 to TRBJ2-4, with TRBD2 matching 8 bases. CDR1 MDHEN and CDR2 SYDVKM come from the germline V gene. Germline trimming cut 5 bases from V and 3 bases from J; bases unmatched to any gene: 6. CDR3 length: 15 residues. The CDR3 region is CASSSGGLVKNIQYF. DNA of the CDR3: TGTGCCAGCAGTAGCGGGGGCCTAGTCAAAAACATTCAGTACTTC.

In DNA form, the CDR3 reads TGTGCCAGCAGCTTAGTGGGACTTCACACAGATACGCAGTATTTT. It encodes CASSLVGLHTDTQYF. The rearrangement uses TRBV7-9 and TRBJ2-3; TRBD2 is a possible D gene (6 bases). The CDR3 runs 15 residues. CDR1 is SEHNR and CDR2 is FQNEAQ in the germline V gene (reference sequence). V was trimmed by 1 base and J by 2 bases, leaving 10 bases between them.

This clone appeared a single time. J is TRBJ2-5 and V is TRBV25-1, with D possibly matching TRBD2 (6 bases). Trimming cost V 4 bases and J 2 bases, with 14 bases left between them. Germline V gives CDR1 MGHDK, CDR2 SYGVNS. CDR3 length equals 15 residues. In DNA, the CDR3 is TGTGCCAGCAGTGTACCTCGGGGGACTCAAGAGACCCAGTACTTC. The encoded protein is CASSVPRGTQETQYF.

The CDR3 nucleotides are TGCGCCAGCAGCTTGGCCCCCCTGGGGGCTTCCTACGAGCAGTACTTC. It specifies CASSLAPLGASYEQYF. The chain couples TRBV5-1 to TRBJ2-7; maybe TRBD1 (6 bases). CDR1 and CDR2 (germline): SGHRS, YFSETQ. Trimming pared 0 bases from V and 1 base from J, leaving 14 bases between. This CDR3 is built from 16 residues.

The genes are TRBV6-5 and TRBJ2-3; perhaps TRBD2 as D (6 bases). Germline CDR1 is MNHEY and CDR2 is SVGAGI. The length of the CDR3 is 14 residues. V was trimmed by 6 bases and J by 1 base, leaving 11 bases between them. CDR3: CASRSPGGTDTQYF. The CDR3 DNA reads TGTGCCAGCAGATCCCCGGGGGGCACAGATACGCAGTATTTT.

The genes are TRBV18 and TRBJ1-6; 8 bases are shared with TRBD1. CDR3 length: 14 amino acids. Trimming at V came to 3 bases and at J to 7 bases, leaving 2 bases not matched to a gene. The germline gives CDR1 KGHSH, CDR2 LQKENI. The CDR3 sequence is CASSPDRGNSPLHF. The CDR3 DNA reads TGTGCCAGCTCACCCGACAGGGGAAATTCACCCCTCCACTTT.

The chain joins TRBV5-5 to TRBJ1-1; a possible D gene is TRBD1 (5 bases). Germline CDR1 and CDR2: SGHKS and YYEKEE (reference sequence). The CDR3 spans 12 residues. Trimming shortened V by 3 bases and J by 7 bases, and 10 bases separated the two germline ends. The CDR3 sequence: CASSSTAREAFF. CDR3 sequence (DNA): TGTGCCAGCAGCTCGACAGCCCGTGAAGCTTTCTTT. Full variable domain (missing parts from reference TRBV5-5 and TRBJ1-1): DAGVTQSPTHLIKTRGQQVTLRCSPISGHKSVSWYQQVLGQGPQFIFQYYEKEERGRGNFPDRFSARQFPNYSSELNVNALLLGDSALYLCASSSTAREAFFGQGTRLTVV.